The 23 T cell receptor beta chains given below trace back to one sample, sequenced in a study of OX40 agonist ivuxolimab in advanced cancers. Generated by immunoSEQ multiplex PCR, the TCRdb table keeps only in-frame clones and is missing some. The sample carries some 68,000 clones, around 83% recorded once. The sample here was CD4+ or CD8+ T cells sorted from blood, taken in a trial of the OX40 agonist ivuxolimab. Receptors were obtained from an adult with an advanced solid tumor such as melanoma, head and neck, liver or kidney cancer.

In this sample, this clone turned up once. This chain joins TRBV5-4 and TRBJ1-2; D gene ambiguous. The CDR3 spans 14 residues. The V end lost 0 bases, the J end lost 3 bases, and 9 bases lay between the germline ends. The germline gives CDR1 SGHNT, CDR2 YYREEE (reference sequence). The CDR3 bases are TGTGCCAGCAGCTTGGTTCCCCAACACTATGGCTACACCTTC. It translates to CASSLVPQHYGYTF.

The table lists this clone with a few counts. The chain has TRBV10-3 and TRBJ1-2, with D maybe TRBD1 (5 bases). Germline CDR1 and CDR2: ENHRY and SYGVKD. Trimming left V 11 bases short and J 7 bases short, with 20 bases between. This CDR3 has 13 amino acids. The CDR3 spells CALPRGEYGGYTF. As DNA, the CDR3 is TGTGCCCTACCCCGGGGGGAATACGGTGGCTACACCTTC.

This clone was detected only a few times. The chain uses TRBV7-8 and TRBJ2-7; 8 nucleotides line up with TRBD2. Per the germline V gene, CDR1 is SGHVS and CDR2 is FQNEAQ. Unmatched junction bases numbered 7, after V lost 3 bases and J lost 6 bases. The CDR3 sequence is 14 residues long. CDR3 region: CASSFSGIVGEQYF. Written as DNA, the CDR3 is TGTGCCAGCAGCTTTAGCGGGATAGTTGGCGAGCAGTACTTC.

The chain has TRBV7-9 and TRBJ1-3; a possible D gene is TRBD1 (5 bases). Germline lookup yields CDR1 SEHNR and CDR2 FQNEAQ (reference sequence). Deletions cut 5 bases from V and 0 bases from J, with 17 bases between. The CDR3 runs 17 residues. This chain's CDR3 is CASSPPYTGNSGNTIYF. The CDR3 DNA follows: TGTGCCAGCAGCCCACCCTATACAGGCAACTCTGGAAACACCATATATTTT.

The chain is built from TRBV9 and TRBJ2-5; 8 positions match TRBD2. V lost 4 bases and J lost 3; bases outside the gene matches: 11. The CDR3 runs 16 residues. CDR1 is SGDLS, CDR2 YYNGEE, per germline. This CDR3 is CASSLRATSAKETQYF. CDR3 nucleotides: TGTGCCAGCAGCCTCCGTGCGACTAGCGCCAAAGAGACCCAGTACTTC.

The chain combines TRBV18 with TRBJ1-2; no definite D call. The CDR3 extends over 13 amino acids. V was trimmed by 2 bases and J by 4 bases, leaving 8 bases between them. Germline values: CDR1 KGHSH, CDR2 LQKENI. The DNA for the CDR3 is TGTGCCAGCTCACCAACGGGCAGCTATGGCTACACCTTC. Translating gives CASSPTGSYGYTF.

This clone was found once. The rearrangement joins TRBV6-1 to TRBJ1-5; D call uncertain. This CDR3 has 13 amino acids. The V gene lost 5 bases and the J gene lost 2 bases, with 7 bases spanning the gap. Germline CDR1 is MNHNS and CDR2 is SASEGT. CDR3 in amino acids: CASSSRGNQPQHF. In nucleotides, the CDR3 is TGTGCCAGCAGTTCACGGGGCAATCAGCCCCAGCATTTT.

The gene calls are TRBV4-1 and TRBJ1-3; TRBD1 is a possible D gene (5 bases). Germline CDR1 reads MGHRA; CDR2 reads YSYEKL. Trimming left V 5 bases short and J 0 bases short, with 11 bases between. The CDR3 consists of 15 residues. In nucleotides, the CDR3 is TGCGCCAGCAGCTGGGGCAGTAGCTCTGGAAACACCATATATTTT. It specifies CASSWGSSSGNTIYF.

The chain links TRBV19 to TRBJ2-7; tentatively, D is TRBD1 (6 bases). Between the trimmed V and J ends, which lost 7 bases and 2 bases, there was a span of 15 bases. The CDR3 is made up of 14 amino acids. Germline V lookup: CDR1 LNHDA, CDR2 SQIVND (reference sequence). Written as DNA, the CDR3 is TGTGCCAGTACCGGGACAACTGCCCCCTACGAGCAGTACTTC. It is translated as CASTGTTAPYEQYF.

This chain connects TRBV28 to TRBJ2-1, with 14 bases matching TRBD2. Germline V gene sequence: CDR1 MDHEN, CDR2 SYDVKM. Losses at the gene ends were 4 bases for V and 1 base for J; bases not matched to a gene: 6. The length of the CDR3 is 18 residues. This CDR3 reads CASSSGTSGGVSYNEQFF. CDR3 DNA: TGTGCCAGCAGTTCAGGGACTAGCGGGGGAGTTTCCTACAATGAGCAGTTCTTC.

The chain combines TRBV9 with TRBJ2-7, with D maybe TRBD2 (6 bases). Germline CDR1 is SGDLS and CDR2 is YYNGEE. This CDR3 is 15 amino acids long. V lost 1 base, J lost 5 bases, and 16 bases lay in between. The CDR3 DNA is TGTGCCAGCAGCGTACAGGCGGGAAGAGGGGACGAGCAGTACTTC. This codes for CASSVQAGRGDEQYF.

In this sample, this clone turned up once. This chain links TRBV29-1 with TRBJ2-3; no reliable D call. Germline V gene data show CDR1 as SQVTM and CDR2 as ANQGSEA. There are 12 residues in the CDR3. The V end lost 4 bases, the J end lost 2 bases, and 7 bases lay between the germline ends. CDR3 sequence reads: CSVGLATDTQYF. DNA of the CDR3: TGCAGCGTTGGGCTGGCCACAGATACGCAGTATTTT.

This sequence joins TRBV7-2 and TRBJ2-7, with 8 bases matching TRBD2. From germline, CDR1 is SGHTA and CDR2 FQGNSA. The V segment lost 1 base and the J segment 2 bases; nucleotides outside the gene matches: 10. The CDR3 is 17 residues long. CDR3 region: CASSLGPRTSPTYEQYF. CDR3 in DNA: TGTGCCAGCAGCTTAGGGCCCCGGACTAGCCCAACCTACGAGCAGTACTTC.

V and J are TRBV7-9 and TRBJ2-6, with 8 positions matching TRBD2. Germline V gene data show CDR1 as SEHNR and CDR2 as FQNEAQ (reference sequence). This CDR3 is 15 amino acids long. V gave up 11 bases and J gave up 1 base; unmatched junction bases: 7. The CDR3 sequence is CAGHSGTSGANVLTF. The CDR3 nucleotides read TGTGCCGGACATAGCGGGACTTCTGGGGCCAACGTCCTGACTTTC.

The rearrangement joins TRBV7-2 to TRBJ2-1; 7 nucleotides match TRBD2. V was clipped by 5 bases and J by 0 bases; unmatched bases: 4. Looked up from germline, CDR1 is SGHTA and CDR2 is FQGNSA. This CDR3 region has 15 residues. The CDR3 DNA follows: TGTGCCAGCAGCCCTACTAGCGTCTCCTACAATGAGCAGTTCTTC. It specifies CASSPTSVSYNEQFF.

The chain employs TRBV5-6 and TRBJ2-7, with 9 bases lining up with TRBD2. Germline values: CDR1 SGHDT, CDR2 YYEEEE. This CDR3 comprises 14 residues. V gave up 2 bases and J gave up 3 bases; unmatched junction bases: 3. The CDR3 here is CASSLLTSGYEQYF. For the CDR3, the DNA is TGTGCCAGCAGCTTACTGACTAGCGGCTACGAGCAGTACTTC.

The chain recombines TRBV2 with TRBJ2-2, with a tentative D call TRBD1 (5 bases). Germline CDR1 SNHLY, CDR2 FYNNEI. The CDR3 loop spans 15 amino acids. V gave up 9 bases and J gave up 1 base, with 15 bases separating them. The CDR3 DNA sequence: TGTGCCAGTAGGGGCGAAAGCTTGAACACCGGGGAGCTGTTTTTT. Translation: CASRGESLNTGELFF.

The V gene is TRBV18, the J gene TRBJ2-1; unclear D gene. Germline assignment: CDR1 KGHSH and CDR2 LQKENI. Trimming pared 6 bases from V and 2 bases from J, leaving 8 bases between. The CDR3 is 13 amino acids. In DNA form, the CDR3 reads TGTGCCAGCTCGAGCGCAACCTACAATGAGCAGTTCTTC. Translated, it gives CASSSATYNEQFF.

The CDR3 sequence is CASSRGLAGFNEQFF. DNA of the CDR3: TGTGCCAGCAGCCGTGGACTAGCTGGTTTCAATGAGCAGTTCTTC. The chain carries TRBV5-8 and TRBJ2-1; TRBD2 matches at 8 bases. The germline CDR1 and CDR2 sequences are SGHTS and YDEGEE. V shed 4 bases and J 6 bases; nucleotides not matched to a gene: 9. This CDR3 region has 15 residues.

The rearrangement joins TRBV7-9 to TRBJ1-1; D ambiguous. CDR1 SEHNR and CDR2 FQNEAQ come from the germline V gene (reference sequence). This CDR3 contains 13 residues. The V and J ends lost 5 bases and 1 base respectively, with 8 bases between them. The CDR3 protein is CASSTRGNTEAFF. The CDR3 DNA reads TGTGCCAGCAGCACACGAGGGAACACTGAAGCTTTCTTT.

The chain carries TRBV2 and TRBJ1-1; no definite D call. Germline loops: CDR1 SNHLY, CDR2 FYNNEI. With 2 bases removed from V and 2 bases from J, the gap between germline ends came to 0 bases. The CDR3 runs 11 residues. The CDR3 region is CASSENTEAFF. CDR3 bases: TGTGCCAGCAGTGAAAACACTGAAGCTTTCTTT.

The chain uses TRBV6-1 and TRBJ2-7; TRBD2 might be the D (5 bases). The CDR3 is 14 residues long. With 7 bases removed from V and 6 bases from J, the gap between germline ends came to 19 bases. Germline CDR1 is MNHNS and CDR2 is SASEGT. CDR3 sequence reads: CASMMGWMAGEQYF. CDR3 coding DNA: TGTGCCAGCATGATGGGGTGGATGGCGGGCGAGCAGTACTTC.

J is TRBJ1-3 and V is TRBV7-2; D is unresolved. CDR1 is SGHTA, CDR2 FQGNSA, per germline. This CDR3 has 14 residues. Trimming removed 1 base from V and 2 bases from J, with 6 bases in between. The CDR3 sequence: CASSLDRAGNTIYF. The CDR3 DNA reads as TGTGCCAGCAGCTTAGACCGGGCTGGAAACACCATATATTTT.